This passage covers 13 T cell receptor beta chains from one sample sequenced in a study of T cell responses to AZD1222 COVID-19 vaccine. This table comes from immunoSEQ multiplex PCR, and its TCRdb copy is limited to in-frame clones, with some not included. Of around 150,000 clones listed, roughly 94% are singletons. The input for sequencing was peripheral blood, taken 28 days after the second AZD1222 dose. The receptors here all came from an adult who received the AZD1222 COVID-19 vaccine.

The chain joins TRBV25-1 to TRBJ1-1; 10 nucleotides match TRBD1. Germline CDR1 is MGHDK and CDR2 is SYGVNS. J was trimmed by 7 bases and V by 1 base; bases with no gene match: 12. The CDR3 extends over 17 amino acids. The CDR3 coding sequence is TGTGCCAGCAGTGAATCCCAATGGACAGGGGGGAAGGGTGAAGCTTTCTTT. Its translation: CASSESQWTGGKGEAFF.

This clone was found a few times. This chain joins TRBV2 and TRBJ1-1; D gene uncertain. The CDR3 runs 14 residues. Germline CDR1 SNHLY, CDR2 FYNNEI. Trimming stripped 3 bases from V and 5 bases from J, with 13 bases between. This chain's CDR3 is CASSEEGRRTEAFF. CDR3 coding DNA: TGTGCCAGCAGTGAGGAAGGGAGGAGGACTGAAGCTTTCTTT.

The gene calls are TRBV19 and TRBJ1-2; 8 nucleotides align to TRBD1. The J segment lost 6 bases and the V segment lost 5 bases, leaving 11 bases of the junction unmatched. The CDR3 is 15 amino acids. CDR1 is LNHDA, CDR2 SQIVND, per germline (reference sequence). The DNA for the CDR3 is TGTGCCAGTAGTTTTCGGACAGGGCTGGTCGATGGCTACACCTTC. Its translation: CASSFRTGLVDGYTF.

The chain carries TRBV5-1 and TRBJ2-7; 7 bases align to TRBD2. Germline V gives CDR1 SGHRS, CDR2 YFSETQ. V was pared by 3 bases and J by 2 bases, with 2 bases of the junction left unmatched. This CDR3 region has 13 residues. The CDR3 spells CASSWGGPYEQYF. The CDR3 DNA reads TGCGCCAGCAGCTGGGGGGGACCCTACGAGCAGTACTTC.

The chain joins TRBV6-5 to TRBJ2-3; 9 bases align to TRBD1. Germline trimming cut 6 bases from V and 3 bases from J; bases unmatched to any gene: 7. The CDR3 sequence is 15 residues long. Per the germline V gene, CDR1 is MNHEY and CDR2 is SVGAGI. The CDR3 region is CASRGDRATTDTQYF. CDR3 DNA: TGTGCCAGCAGAGGGGACAGGGCTACAACAGATACGCAGTATTTT.

The CDR3 coding sequence is TGTGCCTCAAGGTGGCTTTCAGGTAGGGCGGACACTGAAGCTTTCTTT. It specifies CASRWLSGRADTEAFF. This rearrangement joins TRBV2 to TRBJ1-1; D not certain. V lost 11 bases to trimming and J lost 3 bases, with 25 bases between them. Germline V gene lookup returns CDR1 SNHLY and CDR2 FYNNEI. There are 16 residues in the CDR3.

J is TRBJ2-1 and V is TRBV3-1 (or the pseudogene TRBV3-2); TRBD2 matches at 16 bases. There are 17 residues in the CDR3. The V and J ends lost 5 bases and 6 bases, in that order; junction bases with no gene match: 7. Looked up from germline, CDR1 is LGHDT and CDR2 is YNNKEL (reference sequence). The CDR3 DNA is TGTGCCAGCAGCTTCCCGGGACTAGCGGGGGGGCCCAATGAGCAGTTCTTC. This translates into CASSFPGLAGGPNEQFF.

V gene TRBV2 combines with J gene TRBJ2-3; TRBD2 matches 9 bases. The V gene's germline CDR1 is SNHLY and CDR2 FYNNEI. With V trimmed by 6 bases and J by 1 base, 11 bases remained unmatched. The CDR3 totals 17 residues. The CDR3 sequence is CASRPTEAGGGTDTQYF. CDR3 coding DNA: TGTGCCAGCAGGCCGACAGAAGCGGGGGGCGGCACAGATACGCAGTATTTT.

The CDR3 coding sequence is TGTGCCAGCAGCTTAACTAAGGGACGAAACTATGGCTACACCTTC. Encoded protein: CASSLTKGRNYGYTF. The chain uses TRBV11-3 and TRBJ1-2; D may be TRBD1 (5 bases). Trimming removed 2 bases at V and 2 bases at J, with 12 bases between. This CDR3 is 15 amino acids long. The germline V gene has CDR1 SGHNT and CDR2 YENEEA. Supplemented by reference TRBV11-3 and TRBJ1-2, the full variable domain reads EAGVVQSPRYKIIEKKQPVAFWCNPISGHNTLYWYLQNLGQGPELLIRYENEEAVDDSQLPKDRFSAERLKGVDSTLKIQPAELGDSAVYLCASSLTKGRNYGYTFGSGTRLTVV.

The chain couples TRBV6-5 to TRBJ2-7, with D unresolved. Trimming left V 8 bases short and J 0 bases short, with 8 bases between. This CDR3 has 12 residues. Germline-derived CDR1 and CDR2 are MNHEY and SVGAGI. The DNA of the CDR3 is TGTGCCAGCGATGGAAGCTCCTACGAGCAGTACTTC. Its translation: CASDGSSYEQYF.

The chain is built from TRBV7-9 and TRBJ1-2; TRBD1 aligns across 8 bases. V lost 5 bases, J lost 6 bases, and 11 bases stayed unmatched. The germline V gene encodes CDR1 SEHNR and CDR2 FQNEAQ (reference sequence). This CDR3 is 15 amino acids long. The CDR3 protein is CASSPTPDREDGYTF. The CDR3 DNA follows: TGTGCCAGCAGCCCCACCCCGGACAGGGAGGATGGCTACACCTTC.

The V call is TRBV6-5, the J call TRBJ2-6; TRBD2 matches 8 bases. Germline lookup yields CDR1 MNHEY and CDR2 SVGAGI. The CDR3 has 15 amino acids. The trim removed 8 bases at V and 0 bases at J, leaving 3 bases unmatched. The CDR3 DNA follows: TGTGCCAGCCGGGGGGGTCTCTCTGGGGCCAACGTCCTGACTTTC. Translated: CASRGGLSGANVLTF.

Only one count was recorded for this clone. The gene calls are TRBV3-1 (or the pseudogene TRBV3-2) and TRBJ1-1; TRBD1 matches 7 bases. Per germline, CDR1 LGHDT and CDR2 YNNKEL (reference sequence). The CDR3 loop spans 15 amino acids. V trimming: 0 bases; J trimming: 5 bases; junction bases outside the gene matches: 6. The CDR3, as DNA: TGTGCCAGCAGCCAAGATCGGCAGGGGGATACTGAAGCTTTCTTT. Protein product: CASSQDRQGDTEAFF.